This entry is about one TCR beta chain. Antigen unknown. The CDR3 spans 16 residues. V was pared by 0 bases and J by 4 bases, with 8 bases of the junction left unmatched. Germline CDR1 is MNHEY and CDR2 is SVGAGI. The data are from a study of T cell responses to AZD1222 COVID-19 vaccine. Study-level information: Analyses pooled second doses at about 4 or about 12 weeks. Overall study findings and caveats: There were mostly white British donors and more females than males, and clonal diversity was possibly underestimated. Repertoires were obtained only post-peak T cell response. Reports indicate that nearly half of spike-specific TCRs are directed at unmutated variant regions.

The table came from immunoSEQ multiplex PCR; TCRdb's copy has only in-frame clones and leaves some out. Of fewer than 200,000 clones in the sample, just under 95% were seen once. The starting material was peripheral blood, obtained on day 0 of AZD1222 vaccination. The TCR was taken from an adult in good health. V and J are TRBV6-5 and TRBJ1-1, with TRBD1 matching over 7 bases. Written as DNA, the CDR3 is TGTGCCAGCAGTTACTCGCGCAGGGGGACGGGCACTGAAGCTTTCTTT. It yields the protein CASSYSRRGTGTEAFF.